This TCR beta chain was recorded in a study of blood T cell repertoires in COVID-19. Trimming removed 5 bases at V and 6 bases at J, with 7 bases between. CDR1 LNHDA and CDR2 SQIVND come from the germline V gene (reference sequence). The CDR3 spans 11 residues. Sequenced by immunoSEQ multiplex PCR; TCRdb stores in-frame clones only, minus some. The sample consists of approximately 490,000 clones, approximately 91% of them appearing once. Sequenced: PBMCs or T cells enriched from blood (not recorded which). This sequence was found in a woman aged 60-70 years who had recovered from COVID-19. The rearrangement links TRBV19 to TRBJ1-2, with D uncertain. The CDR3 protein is CASSSSNGYTF. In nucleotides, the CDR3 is TGTGCCAGTAGTTCAAGCAATGGCTACACCTTC.